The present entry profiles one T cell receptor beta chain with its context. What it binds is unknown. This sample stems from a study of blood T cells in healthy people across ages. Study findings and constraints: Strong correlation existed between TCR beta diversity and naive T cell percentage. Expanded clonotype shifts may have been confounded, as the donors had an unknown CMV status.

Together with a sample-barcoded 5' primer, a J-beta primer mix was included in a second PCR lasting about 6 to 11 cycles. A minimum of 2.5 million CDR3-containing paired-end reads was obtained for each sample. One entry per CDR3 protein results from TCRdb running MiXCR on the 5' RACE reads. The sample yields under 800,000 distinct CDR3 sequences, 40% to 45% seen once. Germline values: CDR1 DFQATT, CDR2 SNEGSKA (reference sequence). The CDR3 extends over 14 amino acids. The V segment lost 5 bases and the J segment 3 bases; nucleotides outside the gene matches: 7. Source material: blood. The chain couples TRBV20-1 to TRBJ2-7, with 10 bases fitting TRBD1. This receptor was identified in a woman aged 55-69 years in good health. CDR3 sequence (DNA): TGCAGTGCTGAGGGCGGGACAGGGGACTACGAGCAGTACTTC. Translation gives CSAEGGTGDYEQYF.